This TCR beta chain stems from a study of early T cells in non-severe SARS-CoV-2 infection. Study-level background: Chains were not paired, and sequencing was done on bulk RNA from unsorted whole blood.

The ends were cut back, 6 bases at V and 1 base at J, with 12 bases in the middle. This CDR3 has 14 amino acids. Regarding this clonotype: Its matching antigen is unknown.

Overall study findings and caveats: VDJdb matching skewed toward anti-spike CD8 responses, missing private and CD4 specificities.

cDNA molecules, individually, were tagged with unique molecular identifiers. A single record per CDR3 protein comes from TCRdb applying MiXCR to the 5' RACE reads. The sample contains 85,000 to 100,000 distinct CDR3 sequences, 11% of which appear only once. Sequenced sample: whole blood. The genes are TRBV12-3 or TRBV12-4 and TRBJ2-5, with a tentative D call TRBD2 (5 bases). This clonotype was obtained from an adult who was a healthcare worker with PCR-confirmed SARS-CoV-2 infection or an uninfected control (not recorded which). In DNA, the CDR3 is TGTGCCAGCAGGATGACTACCCTCCAAGAGACCCAGTACTTC. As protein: CASRMTTLQETQYF.